The present TCR beta chain was sequenced within a study of cytomegalovirus exposure and HLA in healthy donors. The overall study: Genotyping of more than 300 donors showed that over 80% belonged to the Caucasian-associated ancestry cluster. Study-wide findings and caveats: An ancestry cluster, one associated with Asian ancestry, reportedly showed fewer N-insertions than the 666-donor mean in a later analysis.

The PCR ran on 60 Vbeta and 13 Jbeta primers. Libraries were prepared by immunoSEQ multiplex PCR; TCRdb keeps only in-frame clonotypes and omits some of them. The sample lists 150,000 to 200,000 clones; approximately 80% were seen once. This clone was seen just once. Its matching antigen is unknown. CDR1 and CDR2 (germline): SGDLS, YYNGEE. V was cut by 0 bases and J by 1 base, with 5 bases left in between. This CDR3 is built from 14 residues. This chain uses TRBV9 with TRBJ2-1; D is unresolved. Sequencing was carried out using PBMCs. This sequence originates from a woman between 45 and 60 years old in good health and CMV-seronegative. In DNA form, the CDR3 reads TGTGCCAGCAGCGTAGATGCGTCCTACAATGAGCAGTTCTTC. Its translation is CASSVDASYNEQFF. The whole variable domain, remainder taken from reference TRBV9 and TRBJ2-1, is DSGVTQTPKHLITATGQRVTLRCSPRSGDLSVYWYQQSLDQGLQFLIQYYNGEERAKGNILERFSAQQFPDLHSELNLSSLELGDSALYFCASSVDASYNEQFFGPGTRLTVL.